What follows is one T cell receptor beta chain and its context. No antigen is known for it. The input lacks base qualities; no much larger clone sits a single base away. This entry is derived from a study of relationships among human T cell subsets (dated 2010 in TCRdb). Concerning the study at large: The study sequenced eight distinct T cell populations from blood: pan T, CD8 cytotoxic, regulatory, Th1, Th2, naive plus transitional, activated and memory cells. The investigation overall reported the following: While more than 60% of CD8+ cytotoxic sequences came from clones with more than 100 reads, the regulatory and Th2 subsets had few clones of that kind. V, D and J usage, CDR3 length and N-nucleotide additions showed no statistically significant differences among the seven subsets. The bead-based sorting was unable to rule out the presence of a CD4+CD8+ double-positive population. T cell counts went unrecorded for a couple of pan T samples, which were processed alongside pan B cells. Substantial CDR3 sharing among Th1, Th2 and regulatory T cells was interpreted as suggesting stochastic cell fate choices.

Miltenyi superparamagnetic beads coated with subset-specific monoclonal antibodies were used to isolate the T cell subsets. Every T cell population came from peripheral blood. Mononuclear cells were obtained from whole blood by Ficoll separation, and monocytes were then depleted with anti-CD14 microbeads. Isolated cell populations were immediately resuspended in RNAprotect reagent. The pan T sample consisted of CD3+ T cells in general. The library was produced with multiplex PCR. Sequencing used a 454 GS FLX. Semiquantitative ARM-PCR was used to amplify the TCR alpha and beta CDR3 regions from mRNA. In ARM-PCR, tagged nested gene-specific primers were applied first, and communal superprimers then carried out the exponential amplification. Before the first-round PCR products went through the second amplification round, exonuclease was used to remove the nested primers. Amplicons were sequenced on the 454 platform, which allows rapid sequencing of millions of DNA fragments without cloning bias. An effective read was defined as a read mappable to both V and J germline segments. The published analysis was carried out like this. IRmap, which uses pyromap, a Smith-Waterman modification adapted to 454 sequencing errors, was used to assign reads to germline V, D and J segments. D-beta assignments were filtered using cutoffs set at the 99th percentile of alignment scores from simulated random sequences. CDR3 was defined as the amino acids between the conserved V-segment Y[YFLI]C motif and the J-segment [FW]GXGT motif. Repertoire diversity was estimated with a compound Poisson process model previously applied to large-scale EST data. A cross-contamination detection procedure was applied to argue against sample contamination as the source of shared CDR3s. In TCRdb, the public reads were trimmed at Q25 with fastp and aligned with MiXCR, with productive beta chains retained. Rows with a matching CDR3 protein are joined into one entry that keeps the most common DNA and genes. The V and J calls and clone size come from TCRdb's table, not from the authors' own analysis. The sample table shows approximately 15,000 distinct CDR3 sequences, and around 62% are seen once. The leading ten clones occupy about 35% of the sample.

From the cysteine through the phenylalanine, the CDR3 covers 13 amino acids. This entry keeps only the CDR3 DNA: 39 bases, framed from base 1. Trimming removed 1 base from V and 0 bases from J, leaving 3 bases between the germline ends. According to the germline V gene, CDR1 reads KGHSH and CDR2 reads LQKENI. The specimen sequenced was total T cells sorted from blood. Reading the label with the study, this specimen's cell subset or site is: CD3+ T cells in general. Recombination joined TRBV18 with TRBJ1-1, with the D gene not confidently named. The TCR comes from a man between 35 and 55 years old in good health. The DNA sequence is given as TGTGCCAGCTCACCACGGATGAACACTGAAGCTTTCTTT. It encodes CASSPRMNTEAFF.